This TCR beta chain was captured by sequencing in a study of T-cell reconstitution after alpha-beta-depleted transplantation in children. Whole-study results and caveats: About two months after transplant, alpha-beta T cells reportedly came from several hundred expanded graft clones. By one year post-transplant, T-cell counts and diversity largely arose from T cells that were newly produced. Surviving recipient cells, namely T cells and thymic progenitors, were the source of high day-60 TCRbeta diversity in some patients.

For TCRbeta, the library was prepared with unique molecular identifiers. TCRdb processed the PCR reads anew with MiXCR; each CDR3 protein has one entry. The sample has over 200,000 distinct CDR3 sequences, under 13% seen once. As regards this clonotype: The antigen is undetermined.

J was trimmed by 3 bases and V by 7 bases; bases with no gene match: 4. Looked up from germline, CDR1 is MGHDK and CDR2 is SYGVNS. The CDR3 consists of 13 residues. The sequence was collected from a child less than two years old with acute myeloid leukemia, due to receive a stem cell transplant. The source was PBMCs, collected before TCRalphabeta/CD19-depleted stem cell transplant. The chain employs TRBV25-1 and TRBJ2-5; 8 bases are a match to TRBD2. The chain's CDR3 is CASTGLGEETQYF. DNA for the CDR3: TGTGCCAGCACGGGACTAGGGGAAGAGACCCAGTACTTC.